These 24 T cell receptor beta chains share one sample of origin, sequenced in a study of CD8 T cells in Susac syndrome. Random hexamers primed reverse transcription of about 0.45 to 1 ug RNA. TCRdb itself ran the immunoSEQ multiplex PCR reads through MiXCR, one entry per CDR3 protein. Among some 120,000 distinct CDR3 sequences listed, roughly 94% were seen once. Input material: CD4+ T cells from PBMCs. All receptors come from a human donor with multiple sclerosis.

V gene TRBV2 combines with J gene TRBJ1-1, with 7 bases lining up with TRBD1. CDR1 is SNHLY, CDR2 FYNNEI, per germline. This CDR3 spans 17 amino acids. The V segment lost 5 bases and the J segment 3 bases; nucleotides outside the gene matches: 15. CDR3 DNA: TGTGCCAGCAGTTCGAGACAGGGAGGACGAAGGGACACTGAAGCTTTCTTT. Protein sequence: CASSSRQGGRRDTEAFF. Drawing the rest from reference TRBV2 and TRBJ1-1, the complete variable domain is EPEVTQTPSHQVTQMGQEVILRCVPISNHLYFYWYRQILGQKVEFLVSFYNNEISEKSEIFDDQFSVERPDGSNFTLKIRSTKLEDSAMYFCASSSRQGGRRDTEAFFGQGTRLTVV.

This chain joins TRBV4-2 and TRBJ2-5, with no clear D. The CDR3 loop spans 14 amino acids. V lost 2 bases, J lost 5 bases, and 12 bases lay in between. Per germline, CDR1 LGHNA and CDR2 YNFKEQ. The DNA for the CDR3 is TGTGCCAGCAGCCAACGCCAAGAGAGGGAGACCCAGTACTTC. This sequence encodes CASSQRQERETQYF.

J is TRBJ1-2 and V is TRBV27; perhaps TRBD1 as D (6 bases). The V gene lost 3 bases and the J gene lost 6 bases, with 11 bases spanning the gap. Germline V CDR1 and CDR2: MNHEY, SMNVEV (reference sequence). This CDR3 is built from 13 residues. The CDR3 here is CASSFIGGDGYTF. CDR3 DNA: TGTGCCAGCAGTTTCATAGGGGGTGATGGCTACACCTTC.

The rearrangement joins TRBV5-4 to TRBJ1-1; D is uncertain. Trimming left V 0 bases short and J 3 bases short, with 9 bases between. The CDR3 length is 14 residues. The germline CDR1 and CDR2 sequences are SGHNT and YYREEE (reference sequence). The CDR3 protein is CASSLVPADTEAFF. The CDR3 coding sequence is TGTGCCAGCAGCTTGGTCCCGGCGGACACTGAAGCTTTCTTT.

The DNA for the CDR3 is TGTGCCAGCTCACCTGGGAGGGAACAAGAGACCCAGTACTTC. Its translation is CASSPGREQETQYF. The chain is built from TRBV18 and TRBJ2-5, with 7 bases aligning to TRBD2. Looked up from germline, CDR1 is KGHSH and CDR2 is LQKENI. The CDR3 spans 14 residues. Trimming removed 3 bases from V and 2 bases from J; junction bases left unmatched: 3.

As for this clonotype: The junction and the germline gene differ at one end; a read error may be behind it. The chain links TRBV29-1 to TRBJ1-6, with a tentative D call TRBD1 (5 bases). CDR1 is SQVTM and CDR2 is ANQGSEA in the germline V gene. There are 11 residues in the CDR3. The CDR3 nucleotides read TGCAGCGTTGAAGAAGAGGGGCGCAAGTACTTT. It codes for CSVEEEGRKYF.

The chain combines TRBV7-2 with TRBJ2-1; D not resolved. The CDR3 covers 13 residues. Germline CDR1 is SGHTA and CDR2 is FQGNSA. With 3 bases removed from V and 5 bases from J, the gap between germline ends came to 8 bases. In nucleotides, the CDR3 is TGTGCCAGCAGCTTCGACACCGACAATGAGCAGTTCTTC. Encoded protein: CASSFDTDNEQFF.

V gene TRBV6-6 combines with J gene TRBJ2-7, with D perhaps TRBD1 (6 bases). V was pared by 0 bases and J by 4 bases, with 10 bases between. This CDR3 spans 14 amino acids. The germline V gene has CDR1 MNHNY and CDR2 SVGAGI (reference sequence). This CDR3 reads CASSYSTGLYEQYF. For the CDR3, the DNA is TGTGCCAGCAGTTACTCCACAGGGCTGTACGAGCAGTACTTC.

The V gene is TRBV30, the J gene TRBJ2-7; 8 positions agree with TRBD1. This CDR3 has 17 amino acids. The V and J ends lost 4 bases and 1 base, in that order; junction bases with no gene match: 15. The V gene's germline CDR1 is GTSNPN and CDR2 SVGIG (reference sequence). The CDR3, as DNA: TGTGCCTGGACCCGACAAACCGGGACAGGTTATTCCTACGAGCAGTACTTC. Amino acid sequence: CAWTRQTGTGYSYEQYF.

This chain connects TRBV7-2 to TRBJ1-2; TRBD1 matches at 7 bases. Trimming cost V 6 bases and J 5 bases; bases outside gene matches: 6. The CDR3 extends over 13 amino acids. Germline CDR1 is SGHTA and CDR2 is FQGNSA. CDR3 DNA sequence: TGTGCCAGCAGTCGGGGACAGCCTTATGGCTACACCTTC. It is translated as CASSRGQPYGYTF.

This clonotype was detected once. The CDR3 DNA reads TGTGCCAGCAGCTCCAGATCCGGGACAGGGATCTACGAGCAGTACTTC. This translates into CASSSRSGTGIYEQYF. J is TRBJ2-7 and V is TRBV7-2, with 9 bases lining up with TRBD1. Germline V lookup: CDR1 SGHTA, CDR2 FQGNSA. There are 16 residues in the CDR3. V trimming: 4 bases; J trimming: 3 bases; junction bases outside the gene matches: 10.

The chain joins TRBV3-1 to TRBJ2-3; TRBD2 aligns across 12 bases. This CDR3 has 16 residues. Germline CDR1 is LGHDT and CDR2 is YNNKEL (reference sequence). After removal of 1 base from V and 7 bases from J, the junction contained 6 bases not matched to a gene. DNA of the CDR3: TGTGCCAGCAGCCAAGGGACTAGCGGGGCAACCTATACGCAGTATTTT. Its protein is CASSQGTSGATYTQYF.

The chain has TRBV12-3 or TRBV12-4 and TRBJ1-4, with D perhaps TRBD1 (6 bases). CDR3 length equals 15 residues. V was shortened by 6 bases and J by 8 bases, with 19 bases between the two germline ends. The CDR3 DNA reads as TGTGCCAGCAGATTACAGGGTCTGGTGGGGGAAAAACTGTTTTTT. Residues: CASRLQGLVGEKLFF.

The chain has TRBV4-3 and TRBJ1-2; D is uncertain. The V gene's germline CDR1 is LGHNA and CDR2 YSLEER. The V end lost 2 bases, the J end lost 2 bases, and 9 bases lay between the germline ends. The CDR3 contains 14 residues. The CDR3 is CASSQHDGNYGYTF. The CDR3 DNA follows: TGCGCCAGCAGCCAACACGACGGGAACTATGGCTACACCTTC.

CDR3 DNA: TGTGCCAGCGGGGCTTACAATGAGCAGTTCTTC. Its protein is CASGAYNEQFF. The chain combines TRBV7-2 with TRBJ2-1; D perhaps matches TRBD1 (5 bases). Trimming removed 8 bases at V and 4 bases at J, with 6 bases between. The CDR3 length is 11 residues. Germline V gene sequence: CDR1 SGHTA, CDR2 FQGNSA.

The chain has TRBV11-2 and TRBJ2-3; 9 bases are a match to TRBD2. The germline CDR1 and CDR2 sequences are SGHAT and FQNNGV. The ends lost 0 bases at V and 6 bases at J; junction bases unmatched: 4. CDR3 size: 15 residues. This chain's CDR3 is CASSLELAGWDTQYF. In DNA form, the CDR3 reads TGTGCCAGCAGCTTAGAGCTAGCGGGGTGGGATACGCAGTATTTT.

This clonotype has only a few counts. The J gene is TRBJ1-1, the V gene TRBV9; 8 bases match TRBD1. J gave up 0 bases and V 0 bases, and 1 base lay outside the gene matches. The CDR3 consists of 15 residues. CDR1 and CDR2 (germline): SGDLS, YYNGEE. The CDR3 region has the DNA TGTGCCAGCAGCGTAGCGACAGGGGTGAACACTGAAGCTTTCTTT. Protein sequence: CASSVATGVNTEAFF.

The rearrangement uses TRBV5-8 and TRBJ2-2, with TRBD1 matching over 8 bases. The CDR3 totals 20 residues. The germline CDR1 and CDR2 sequences are SGHTS and YDEGEE. The ends lost 0 bases at V and 0 bases at J; junction bases unmatched: 13. The CDR3 sequence: CASSLAGQGATQPNTGELFF. In nucleotides, the CDR3 is TGTGCCAGCAGCTTGGCCGGCCAGGGGGCGACTCAACCGAACACCGGGGAGCTGTTTTTT. Drawing the rest from reference TRBV5-8 and TRBJ2-2, the complete variable domain is EAGVTQSPTHLIKTRGQQATLRCSPISGHTSVYWYQQALGLGLQFLLWYDEGEERNRGNFPPRFSGRQFPNYSSELNVNALELEDSALYLCASSLAGQGATQPNTGELFFGEGSRLTVL.

The chain joins TRBV24-1 to TRBJ1-2; 8 bases match TRBD1. This CDR3 comprises 13 residues. J was trimmed by 3 bases and V by 7 bases; bases with no gene match: 3. From germline, CDR1 is KGHDR and CDR2 SFDVKD. The DNA of the CDR3 is TGTGCCACCAGAAGACAGGGGTACTATGGCTACACCTTC. Its protein product is CATRRQGYYGYTF.

V is TRBV7-2 and J is TRBJ2-1; TRBD2 aligns across 9 bases. The germline CDR1 and CDR2 sequences are SGHTA and FQGNSA. Unmatched junction bases numbered 11, after V lost 6 bases and J lost 11 bases. The CDR3 is made up of 14 amino acids. CDR3 nucleotide sequence: TGTGCCAGCAGACAGCGGGGGGCCACCCTTAAGCAGTTCTTC. Protein product: CASRQRGATLKQFF.

This clonotype was recorded only once. CDR3 protein: CASSLPDRGTSDTQYF. As DNA, the CDR3 is TGCGCCAGCAGCCTCCCGGACAGGGGGACGTCAGATACGCAGTATTTT. The chain has TRBV5-1 and TRBJ2-3, with 10 bases that match TRBD1. Unmatched junction bases numbered 9, after V lost 4 bases and J lost 4 bases. The CDR3 runs to 16 residues. Germline CDR1 and CDR2: SGHRS and YFSETQ.

The chain is built from TRBV10-3 and TRBJ2-5, with D possibly matching TRBD1 (5 bases). The CDR3 contains 14 residues. From germline, CDR1 is ENHRY and CDR2 SYGVKD. V lost 6 bases to trimming and J lost 5 bases, with 16 bases between them. This CDR3 is CAISGIQASETQYF. The CDR3 DNA sequence: TGTGCCATCAGCGGAATACAGGCGAGCGAGACCCAGTACTTC.

DNA for the CDR3: TGCGCCAGCAGCCAAGAGAAGTGGAGCTACAATGAGCAGTTCTTC. Encoded protein: CASSQEKWSYNEQFF. The rearrangement links TRBV4-1 to TRBJ2-1; D is undetermined. CDR1 is MGHRA, CDR2 YSYEKL, per germline. Trimming left V 0 bases short and J 3 bases short, with 9 bases between. The CDR3 sequence is 15 residues long.

This chain uses TRBV7-6 with TRBJ1-4; D uncertain. The CDR3 has 14 amino acids. Trimming removed 4 bases at V and 8 bases at J, with 14 bases between. Germline CDR1 reads SGHVS; CDR2 reads FNYEAQ. In DNA form, the CDR3 reads TGTGCCAGCAGCTCCCCGGATCTGGGGGAAAAACTGTTTTTT. This codes for CASSSPDLGEKLFF.